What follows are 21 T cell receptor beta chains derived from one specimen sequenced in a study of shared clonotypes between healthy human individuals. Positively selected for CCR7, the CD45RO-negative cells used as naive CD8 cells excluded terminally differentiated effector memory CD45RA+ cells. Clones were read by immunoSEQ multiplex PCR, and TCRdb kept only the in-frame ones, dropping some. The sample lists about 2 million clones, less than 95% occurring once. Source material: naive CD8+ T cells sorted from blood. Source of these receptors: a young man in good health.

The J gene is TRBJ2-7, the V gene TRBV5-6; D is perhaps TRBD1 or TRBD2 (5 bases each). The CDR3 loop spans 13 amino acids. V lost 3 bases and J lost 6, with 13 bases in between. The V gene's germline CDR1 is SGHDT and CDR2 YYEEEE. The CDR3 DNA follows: TGTGCCAGCAGCTCGACCGGGGCGGGCGAGCAGTACTTC. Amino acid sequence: CASSSTGAGEQYF.

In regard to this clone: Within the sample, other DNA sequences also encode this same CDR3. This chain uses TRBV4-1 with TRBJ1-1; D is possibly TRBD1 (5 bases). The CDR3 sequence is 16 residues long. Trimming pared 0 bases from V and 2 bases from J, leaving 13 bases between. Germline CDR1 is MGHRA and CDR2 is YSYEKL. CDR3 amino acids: CASSQDWGRGNTEAFF. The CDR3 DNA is TGCGCCAGCAGCCAAGATTGGGGACGGGGTAACACTGAAGCTTTCTTT.

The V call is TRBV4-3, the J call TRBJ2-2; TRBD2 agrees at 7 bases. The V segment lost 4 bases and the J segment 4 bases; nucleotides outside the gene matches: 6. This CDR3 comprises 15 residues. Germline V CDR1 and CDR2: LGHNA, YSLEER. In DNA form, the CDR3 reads TGCGCCAGCAGCCCCGTGGGGAGGGGCACCGGGGAGCTGTTTTTT. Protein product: CASSPVGRGTGELFF.

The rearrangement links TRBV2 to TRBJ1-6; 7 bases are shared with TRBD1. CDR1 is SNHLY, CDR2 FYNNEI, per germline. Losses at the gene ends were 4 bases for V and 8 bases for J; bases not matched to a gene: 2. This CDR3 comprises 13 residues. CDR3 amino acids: CASSVGGDSPLHF. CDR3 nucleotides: TGTGCCAGCAGTGTAGGGGGCGATTCACCCCTCCACTTT.

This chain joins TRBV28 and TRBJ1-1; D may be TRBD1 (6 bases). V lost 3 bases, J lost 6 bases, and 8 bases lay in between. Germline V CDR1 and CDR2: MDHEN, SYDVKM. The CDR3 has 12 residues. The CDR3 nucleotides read TGTGCCAGCAGTTTCAGGGGATCTGAAGCTTTCTTT. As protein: CASSFRGSEAFF.

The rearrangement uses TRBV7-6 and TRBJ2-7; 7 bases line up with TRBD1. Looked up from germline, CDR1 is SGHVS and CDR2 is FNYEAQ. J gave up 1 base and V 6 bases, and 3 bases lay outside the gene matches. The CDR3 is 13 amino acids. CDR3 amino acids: CASSWDRSYEQYF. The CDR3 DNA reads TGTGCCAGCAGTTGGGACAGATCCTACGAGCAGTACTTC.

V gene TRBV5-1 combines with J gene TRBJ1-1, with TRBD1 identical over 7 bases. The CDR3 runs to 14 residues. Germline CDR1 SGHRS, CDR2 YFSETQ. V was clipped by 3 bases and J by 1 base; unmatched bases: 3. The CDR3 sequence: CASSSGQENTEAFF. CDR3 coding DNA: TGCGCCAGCAGCTCAGGACAGGAGAACACTGAAGCTTTCTTT.

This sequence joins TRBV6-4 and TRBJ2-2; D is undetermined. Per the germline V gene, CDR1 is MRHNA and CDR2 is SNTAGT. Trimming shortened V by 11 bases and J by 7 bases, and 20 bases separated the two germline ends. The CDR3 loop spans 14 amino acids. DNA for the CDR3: TGTGCCGGTAGAATCGGTGCGGAAAACGGGGAGCTGTTTTTT. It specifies CAGRIGAENGELFF.

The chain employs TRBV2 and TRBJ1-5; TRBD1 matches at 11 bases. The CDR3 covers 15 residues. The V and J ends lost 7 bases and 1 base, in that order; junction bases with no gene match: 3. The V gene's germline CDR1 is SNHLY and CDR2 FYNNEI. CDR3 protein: CASTGQGASNQPQHF. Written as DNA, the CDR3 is TGTGCCAGCACAGGACAGGGGGCAAGCAATCAGCCCCAGCATTTT.

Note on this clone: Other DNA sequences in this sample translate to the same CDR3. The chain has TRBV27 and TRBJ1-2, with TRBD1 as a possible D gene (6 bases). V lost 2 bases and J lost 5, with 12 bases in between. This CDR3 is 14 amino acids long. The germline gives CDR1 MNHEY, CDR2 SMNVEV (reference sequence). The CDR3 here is CASSLNPGVYGYTF. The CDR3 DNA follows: TGTGCCAGCAGTTTAAACCCAGGGGTTTATGGCTACACCTTC.

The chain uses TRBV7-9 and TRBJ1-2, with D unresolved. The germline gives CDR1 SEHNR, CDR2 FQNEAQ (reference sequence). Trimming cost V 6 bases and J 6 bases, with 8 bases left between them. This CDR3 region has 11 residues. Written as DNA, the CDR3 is TGTGCCAGCAGGGAGGAAAATGGCTACACCTTC. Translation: CASREENGYTF. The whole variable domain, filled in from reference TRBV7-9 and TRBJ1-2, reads DTGVSQNPRHKITKRGQNVTFRCDPISEHNRLYWYRQTLGQGPEFLTYFQNEAQLEKSRLLSDRFSAERPKGSFSTLEIQRTEQGDSAMYLCASREENGYTFGSGTRLTVV.

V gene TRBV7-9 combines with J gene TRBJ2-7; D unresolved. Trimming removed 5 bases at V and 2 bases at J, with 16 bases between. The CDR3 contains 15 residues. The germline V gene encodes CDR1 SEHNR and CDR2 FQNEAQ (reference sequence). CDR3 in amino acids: CASSLNSAGPYEQYF. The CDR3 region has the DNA TGTGCCAGCAGCCTCAACAGCGCCGGACCCTACGAGCAGTACTTC. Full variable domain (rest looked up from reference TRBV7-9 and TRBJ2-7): DTGVSQNPRHKITKRGQNVTFRCDPISEHNRLYWYRQTLGQGPEFLTYFQNEAQLEKSRLLSDRFSAERPKGSFSTLEIQRTEQGDSAMYLCASSLNSAGPYEQYFGPGTRLTVT.

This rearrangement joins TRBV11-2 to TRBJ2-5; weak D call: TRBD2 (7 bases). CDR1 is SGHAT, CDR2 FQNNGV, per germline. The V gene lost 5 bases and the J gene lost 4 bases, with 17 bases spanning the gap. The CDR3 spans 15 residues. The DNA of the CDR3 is TGTGCCAGCAGCCCCTGGGGGGGAGGGGGAGAGACCCAGTACTTC. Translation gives CASSPWGGGGETQYF.

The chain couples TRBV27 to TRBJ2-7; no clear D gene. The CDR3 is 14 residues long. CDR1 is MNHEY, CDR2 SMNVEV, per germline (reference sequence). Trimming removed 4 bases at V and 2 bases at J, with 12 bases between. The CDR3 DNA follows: TGTGCCAGCAGTTCGCTCCCCAACACCTACGAGCAGTACTTC. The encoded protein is CASSSLPNTYEQYF.

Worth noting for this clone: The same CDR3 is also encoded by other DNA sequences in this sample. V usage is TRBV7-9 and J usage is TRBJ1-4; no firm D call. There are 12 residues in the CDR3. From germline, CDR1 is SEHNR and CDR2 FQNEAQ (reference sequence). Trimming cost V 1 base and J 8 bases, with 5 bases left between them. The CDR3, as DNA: TGTGCCAGCAGCTTAGAGGGAGAAAAACTGTTTTTT. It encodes CASSLEGEKLFF.

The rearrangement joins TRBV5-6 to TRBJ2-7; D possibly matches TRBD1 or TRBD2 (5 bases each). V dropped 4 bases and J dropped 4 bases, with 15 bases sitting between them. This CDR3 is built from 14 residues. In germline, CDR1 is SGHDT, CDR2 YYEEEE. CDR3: CASSESGAAYEQYF. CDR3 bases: TGTGCCAGCAGCGAGTCCGGGGCGGCTTACGAGCAGTACTTC.

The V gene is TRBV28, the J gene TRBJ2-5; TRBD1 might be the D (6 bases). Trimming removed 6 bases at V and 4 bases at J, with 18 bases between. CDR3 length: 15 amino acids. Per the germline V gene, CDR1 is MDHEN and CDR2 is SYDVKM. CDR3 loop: CASRGDTDRGETQYF. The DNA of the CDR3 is TGTGCCAGCAGGGGGGATACGGACAGAGGAGAGACCCAGTACTTC.

The CDR3 nucleotides are TGTGCCAGCAGCTTGGAAACTAGCGGGATCTCCCAATACAATGAGCAGTTCTTC. This sequence encodes CASSLETSGISQYNEQFF. The rearrangement uses TRBV5-4 and TRBJ2-1; TRBD2 matches at 10 bases. The V and J ends lost 0 bases and 4 bases, in that order; junction bases with no gene match: 10. Germline assignment: CDR1 SGHNT and CDR2 YYREEE (reference sequence). The CDR3 is 18 amino acids. The whole variable domain, filled in from reference TRBV5-4 and TRBJ2-1, reads ETGVTQSPTHLIKTRGQQVTLRCSSQSGHNTVSWYQQALGQGPQFIFQYYREEENGRGNFPPRFSGLQFPNYSSELNVNALELDDSALYLCASSLETSGISQYNEQFFGPGTRLTVL.

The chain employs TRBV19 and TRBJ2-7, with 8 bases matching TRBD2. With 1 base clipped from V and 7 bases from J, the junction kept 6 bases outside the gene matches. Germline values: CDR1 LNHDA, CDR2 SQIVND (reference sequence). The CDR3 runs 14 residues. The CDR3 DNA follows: TGTGCCAGTAGTATAGCGGGAGGGCCGAAGGAGCAGTACTTC. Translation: CASSIAGGPKEQYF.

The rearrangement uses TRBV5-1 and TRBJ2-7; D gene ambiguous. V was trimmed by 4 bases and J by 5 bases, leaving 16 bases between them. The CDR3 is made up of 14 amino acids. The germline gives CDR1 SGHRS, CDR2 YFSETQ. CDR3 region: CASSPKTVRHEQYF. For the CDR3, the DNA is TGCGCCAGCAGCCCCAAAACAGTACGACACGAGCAGTACTTC.

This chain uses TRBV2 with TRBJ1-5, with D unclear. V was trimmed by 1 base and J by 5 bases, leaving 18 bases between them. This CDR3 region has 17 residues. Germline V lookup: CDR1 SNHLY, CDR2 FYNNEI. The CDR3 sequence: CASSEVSFGQIYQPQHF. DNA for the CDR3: TGTGCCAGCAGTGAAGTTTCTTTCGGGCAGATTTATCAGCCCCAGCATTTT.